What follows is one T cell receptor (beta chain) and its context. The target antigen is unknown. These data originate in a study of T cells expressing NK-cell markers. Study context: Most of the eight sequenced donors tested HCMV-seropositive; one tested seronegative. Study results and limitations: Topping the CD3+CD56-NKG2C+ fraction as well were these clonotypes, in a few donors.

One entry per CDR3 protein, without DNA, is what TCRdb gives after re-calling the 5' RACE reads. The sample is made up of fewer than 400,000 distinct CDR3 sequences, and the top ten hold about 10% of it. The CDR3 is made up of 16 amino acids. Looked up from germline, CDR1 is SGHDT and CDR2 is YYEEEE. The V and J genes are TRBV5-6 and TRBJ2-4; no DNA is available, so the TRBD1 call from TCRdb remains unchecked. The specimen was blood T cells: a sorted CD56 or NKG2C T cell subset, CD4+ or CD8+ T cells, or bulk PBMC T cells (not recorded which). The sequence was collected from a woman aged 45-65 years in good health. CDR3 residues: CASSLNRALAKNIQYF.